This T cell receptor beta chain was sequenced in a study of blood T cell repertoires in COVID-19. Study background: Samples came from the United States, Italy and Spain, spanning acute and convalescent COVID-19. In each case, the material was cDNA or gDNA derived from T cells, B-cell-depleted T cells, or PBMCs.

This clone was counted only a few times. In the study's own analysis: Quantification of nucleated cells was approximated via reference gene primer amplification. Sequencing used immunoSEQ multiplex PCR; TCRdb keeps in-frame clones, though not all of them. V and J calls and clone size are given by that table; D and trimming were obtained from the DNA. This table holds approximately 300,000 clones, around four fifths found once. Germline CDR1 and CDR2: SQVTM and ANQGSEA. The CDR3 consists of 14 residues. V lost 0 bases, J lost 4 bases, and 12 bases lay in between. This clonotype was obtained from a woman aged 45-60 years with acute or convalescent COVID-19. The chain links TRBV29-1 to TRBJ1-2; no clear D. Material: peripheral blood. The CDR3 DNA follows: TGCAGCGTTGAAGATCGTCAGTCGATCTATGGCTACACCTTC. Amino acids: CSVEDRQSIYGYTF.